These T cell receptor beta chains were read from a single sample in a study of vaccination and CD4 T cells after COVID-19. For these receptors, no antigen is known. Using its own MiXCR run on the PCR reads, TCRdb lists one record per CDR3 protein. The sample has around 8,000 distinct CDR3 sequences, around 40% seen once. The sequenced sample was CD4+ T cells from blood, cultured in vitro. The receptors here all came from a human donor in good health. The CDR3 runs from the conserved cysteine through the conserved F or W. A D gene is named only where the DNA matches it firmly. Clone size appears in some rows only: once, few, many, or a class for an expanded clone.

D	size	V	J	DNA	CDR3
TRBD2	few	TRBV6-4	TRBJ2-2	TGTGCCAGCAGCCTAGCGGGGGGGAACACCGGGGAGCTGTTTTTT	CASSLAGGNTGELFF
-	-	TRBV5-8	TRBJ1-1	TGTGCCAGCAGCTTGGCCCGGGGAGACACTGAAGCTTTCTTT	CASSLARGDTEAFF
-	few	TRBV11-2	TRBJ2-6	TGTGCCAGCAGCTTAGCCTCCACTGGGGCCAACGTCCTGACTTTC	CASSLASTGANVLTF
-	few	TRBV11-2	TRBJ2-7	TGTGCCAGCAGCCCAGGCCCGGTACTCTACGAGCAGTACTTC	CASSPGPVLYEQYF
-	few	TRBV6-5	TRBJ1-2	TGTGCCAGCAGTTACTCCTTCGATGGTCAGTATGGCTACACCTTC	CASSYSFDGQYGYTF
TRBD1	-	TRBV10-3	TRBJ1-1	TGTGCCATCAGGGGGACAGGGGCTGAAGCTTTCTTT	CAIRGTGAEAFF
-	few	TRBV5-1	TRBJ1-2	TGCGCCAGCAGCCCGGGCGGCAGCTATGGCTACACCTTC	CASSPGGSYGYTF
-	-	TRBV2	TRBJ1-2	TGTGCCAGCAGTGTACGGGAAAGAGGCTACACCTTC	CASSVRERGYTF
TRBD1	-	TRBV12-3/TRBV12-4	TRBJ1-2	TGTGCCAGCAGTTTAACAAACAGGGGTGATGGCTACACCTTC	CASSLTNRGDGYTF
-	few	TRBV6-1	TRBJ1-2	TGTGCCGTGGGGGGGCATAGTTCCTATGGCTACACCTTC	CAVGGHSSYGYTF
-	-	TRBV18	TRBJ1-2	TGTGCCAGCTCACCACTTAACAGTTTAGGCTACACCTTC	CASSPLNSLGYTF
TRBD1	-	TRBV4-2	TRBJ1-2	TGTGCCAGCAGCCAAGGACCACAGGGGGACTATGGCTACACCTTC	CASSQGPQGDYGYTF
-	-	TRBV4-1	TRBJ1-1	TGCGCCAGCAGCCAGGGGGAGTGGCACATGAACACTGAAGCTTTCTTT	CASSQGEWHMNTEAFF
-	-	TRBV14	TRBJ1-2	TGTGCCAGCAGCCAACAGGGAAGCCCATATGGCTACACCTTC	CASSQQGSPYGYTF
-	-	TRBV20-1	TRBJ1-1	TGCAGTGCTAGTGGAGACACTGAAGCTTTCTTT	CSASGDTEAFF
TRBD1	-	TRBV7-3	TRBJ1-2	TGTGCCAGCAGCCCGGGACAGGGGTATGGCTACACCTTC	CASSPGQGYGYTF
-	-	TRBV28	TRBJ1-6	TGTGCCAGCAGTTTTAAAGTTAGCGGATCACCCCTCCACTTT	CASSFKVSGSPLHF
-	-	TRBV2	TRBJ1-1	TGTGCGGGATGTAGGGAGAGGAACACTGAAGCTTTCTTT	CAGCRERNTEAFF
-	-	TRBV19	TRBJ1-2	TGTGCCAGTAGTACCGATTTGAGCCGGTTTGGTGGCTACACCTTC	CASSTDLSRFGGYTF
-	-	TRBV7-6	TRBJ1-2	TGTGCCAGCAGCTTAGATGAGAACTATGGCTACACCTTC	CASSLDENYGYTF
-	-	TRBV11-2	TRBJ1-2	TGTGCCAGCAGCCCTCAACTTAGGAGCTATGGCTACACCTTC	CASSPQLRSYGYTF
TRBD1	-	TRBV19	TRBJ1-3	TGTGCCAGTAGTTGGACAGGGGATGGAAACACCATATATTTT	CASSWTGDGNTIYF
TRBD1	-	TRBV20-1	TRBJ2-7	TGCAGTGCCGCGGGACAGGGTATCTACGAGCAGTACTTC	CSAAGQGIYEQYF
TRBD2	-	TRBV20-1	TRBJ2-1	TGCAGTGCTAGACCTCGGGAGGGGGTACACAATGAGCAGTTCTTC	CSARPREGVHNEQFF
TRBD2	-	TRBV20-1	TRBJ2-5	TGCAGTGCTACCGGGACTAGCGGGGGTGACCAAGAGACCCAGTACTTC	CSATGTSGGDQETQYF
TRBD1	-	TRBV27	TRBJ1-6	TGTGCCAGCAGTTTACGGGGACAGGGGGCGGTTGGTTCACCCCTCCACTTT	CASSLRGQGAVGSPLHF
-	-	TRBV6-5	TRBJ2-6	TGTGCCAGCAGTTACTTCCTCGGGGGGGCCAACGTCCTGACTTTC	CASSYFLGGANVLTF
TRBD2	-	TRBV2	TRBJ2-3	TGTGCCAGCAGGGCGACTAGCGGGGACACAGATACGCAGTATTTT	CASRATSGDTDTQYF
-	few	TRBV5-6	TRBJ1-2	TGTGCCAGCAGCCCCGGGGGAGCTAACTATGGCTACACCTTC	CASSPGGANYGYTF
TRBD1	-	TRBV12-3/TRBV12-4	TRBJ1-1	TGTGCCAGCAGAAAACAGGGGGGGAACACTGAAGCTTTCTTT	CASRKQGGNTEAFF
-	-	TRBV12-3/TRBV12-4	TRBJ2-7	TGTGCCAGCAGAACCACAGGGACCTACGAGCAGTACTTC	CASRTTGTYEQYF
-	-	TRBV10-3	TRBJ2-1	TGTGCCACCCACGAGGGGGCGGGGGGCTATAGCTCCTACAATGAGCAGTTCTTC	CATHEGAGGYSSYNEQFF
TRBD1	-	TRBV6-1	TRBJ1-4	TGTGCCAGCAGTCTAAGGGCAGGGGGCAATGAAAAACTGTTTTTT	CASSLRAGGNEKLFF
TRBD1	-	TRBV6-1	TRBJ1-5	TGTGCCAGCAGTGTGGGACAGAATAGCAATCAGCCCCAGCATTTT	CASSVGQNSNQPQHF
-	-	TRBV19	TRBJ1-2	TGTGCCAGTAGCGGACGAGTCTATGGCTACACCTTC	CASSGRVYGYTF